One sample yielded the 14 T cell receptor beta chains listed below, sequenced in a study of neoadjuvant anti-PD-1 for oral cavity cancer. Time point in this sample: after neoadjuvant nivolumab, at surgical resection. Sequencing was performed with immunoSEQ multiplex PCR; in TCRdb, only in-frame clones are kept and a portion is missing. Counted here are approximately 68,000 clones, roughly nine tenths occurring once; the ten biggest clones make up 2.5% to 3.5%. This material consisted of PBMCs, taken after nivolumab (anti-PD-1) treatment. All receptors derive from a person between 40 and 85 years old with oral cavity squamous cell carcinoma.

The chain uses TRBV5-1 and TRBJ2-2; the D gene is possibly TRBD2 (6 bases). The ends were cut back, 0 bases at V and 4 bases at J, with 16 bases in the middle. Germline lookup yields CDR1 SGHRS and CDR2 YFSETQ. The CDR3 has 17 amino acids. CDR3 region: CASSLGGSSVPTGELFF. CDR3 sequence (DNA): TGCGCCAGCAGCTTGGGAGGGTCTAGCGTGCCCACCGGGGAGCTGTTTTTT. The whole variable domain, remainder taken from reference TRBV5-1 and TRBJ2-2, is KAGVTQTPRYLIKTRGQQVTLSCSPISGHRSVSWYQQTPGQGLQFLFEYFSETQRNKGNFPGRFSGRQFSNSRSEMNVSTLELGDSALYLCASSLGGSSVPTGELFFGEGSRLTVL.

The CDR3 loop is CASSYTGVGYGYTF. CDR3 sequence (DNA): TGTGCCAGCAGCTATACCGGGGTCGGCTATGGCTACACCTTC. The chain couples TRBV7-8 to TRBJ1-2, with no clear D. The CDR3 has 14 residues. Germline loops: CDR1 SGHVS, CDR2 FQNEAQ. Trimming pared 4 bases from V and 4 bases from J, leaving 13 bases between. The entire variable domain, with the rest obtained from reference TRBV7-8 and TRBJ1-2, is as follows: GAGVSQSPRYKVAKRGQDVALRCDPISGHVSLFWYQQALGQGPEFLTYFQNEAQLDKSGLPSDRFFAERPEGSVSTLKIQRTQQEDSAVYLCASSYTGVGYGYTFGSGTRLTVV.

V gene TRBV15 combines with J gene TRBJ2-7; D may match TRBD1 or TRBD2 (5 bases each). The CDR3 runs 14 residues. V lost 4 bases, J lost 6 bases, and 16 bases lay in between. Germline V lookup: CDR1 LNHNV, CDR2 YYDKDF (reference sequence). Here the CDR3 reads CATSTREYPGEQYF. For the CDR3, the DNA is TGTGCCACCAGCACCAGGGAGTATCCGGGCGAGCAGTACTTC.

Written as DNA, the CDR3 is TGCGCCAGCAGCCAAGAACTGGGCGCGTACTACAATGAGCAGTTCTTC. Protein: CASSQELGAYYNEQFF. V is TRBV4-1 and J is TRBJ2-1; D gene ambiguous. Germline loops: CDR1 MGHRA, CDR2 YSYEKL. This CDR3 spans 16 amino acids. V shed 0 bases and J shed 3 bases, with 12 bases lying between them.

This chain uses TRBV25-1 with TRBJ2-4; D not certain. Trimming took off 0 bases at V and 0 bases at J, with 12 bases between the two ends. This CDR3 spans 17 amino acids. CDR1 and CDR2 from the germline V gene are MGHDK and SYGVNS. CDR3 in amino acids: CASSEYLGRLAKNIQYF. DNA for the CDR3: TGTGCCAGCAGTGAATACCTAGGACGGTTAGCCAAAAACATTCAGTACTTC. Supplemented by reference TRBV25-1 and TRBJ2-4, the full variable domain reads EADIYQTPRYLVIGTGKKITLECSQTMGHDKMYWYQQDPGMELHLIHYSYGVNSTEKGDLSSESTVSRIRTEHFPLTLESARPSHTSQYLCASSEYLGRLAKNIQYFGAGTRLSVL.

The chain has TRBV10-2 and TRBJ2-1; TRBD1 might be the D (6 bases). V was cut by 3 bases and J by 1 base, with 16 bases left in between. CDR3 length: 17 residues. The germline gives CDR1 WSHSY, CDR2 SAAADI. The CDR3 DNA follows: TGCGCCAGCAGTGACCCGAGAGGGGGTAGGTCCTACAATGAGCAGTTCTTC. It is translated as CASSDPRGGRSYNEQFF.

The rearrangement uses TRBV15 and TRBJ2-1; 8 bases match TRBD2. Germline trimming cut 11 bases from V and 7 bases from J; bases unmatched to any gene: 13. The CDR3 contains 14 residues. Germline V gene sequence: CDR1 LNHNV, CDR2 YYDKDF (reference sequence). Here the CDR3 DNA reads TGTGCCTCCTCAGATCGGGGGGGCAAAAATGAGCAGTTCTTC. This sequence encodes CASSDRGGKNEQFF.

The V gene is TRBV28, the J gene TRBJ2-2, with unresolved D. This CDR3 contains 14 residues. CDR1 and CDR2 from the germline V gene are MDHEN and SYDVKM. The ends were cut back, 0 bases at V and 1 base at J, with 3 bases in the middle. In DNA form, the CDR3 reads TGTGCCAGCAGTTTATGGGGGAACACCGGGGAGCTGTTTTTT. Its protein is CASSLWGNTGELFF.

This clone is a singleton in its sample. The CDR3 protein is CASSMDTYTEAFF. As DNA, the CDR3 is TGTGCCAGCAGCATGGACACCTACACTGAAGCTTTCTTT. The rearrangement uses TRBV7-9 and TRBJ1-1, with TRBD1 as a possible D gene (5 bases). V gave up 5 bases and J gave up 3 bases, with 10 bases separating them. The V gene's germline CDR1 is SEHNR and CDR2 FQNEAQ (reference sequence). This CDR3 contains 13 residues.

The rearrangement links TRBV18 to TRBJ2-5; no clear D. Germline CDR1 is KGHSH and CDR2 is LQKENI. The CDR3 spans 13 residues. V lost 6 bases to trimming and J lost 4 bases, with 12 bases between them. The CDR3 reads CASSPPASETQYF. DNA of the CDR3: TGTGCCAGCTCCCCCCCGGCTTCAGAGACCCAGTACTTC.

This clone was counted a single time. The chain combines TRBV7-3 with TRBJ2-3, with TRBD2 matching 9 bases. The J segment lost 2 bases and the V segment lost 2 bases, leaving 8 bases of the junction unmatched. Germline CDR1 is SGHTA and CDR2 is FQGTGA. This CDR3 spans 17 amino acids. This chain's CDR3 is CASSLVLAGPFTDTQYF. CDR3 bases: TGTGCCAGCAGCTTAGTGCTAGCGGGACCTTTCACAGATACGCAGTATTTT.

In this sample, this clone turned up once. J is TRBJ1-2 and V is TRBV4-1, with D possibly TRBD1 on 5 matching bases. The CDR3 totals 16 residues. Trimming cost V 0 bases and J 8 bases, with 19 bases left between them. The germline V gene has CDR1 MGHRA and CDR2 YSYEKL. The CDR3 nucleotides read TGCGCCAGCAGCCAAGAGATAGGGGAAAAGGCGAGGGGCTACACCTTC. It encodes CASSQEIGEKARGYTF.

The genes are TRBV28 and TRBJ2-2; maybe TRBD2 (6 bases). Trimming pared 1 base from V and 3 bases from J, leaving 9 bases between. This CDR3 has 15 amino acids. Germline values: CDR1 MDHEN, CDR2 SYDVKM. This chain's CDR3 is CASSLFGGDTGELFF. The CDR3 DNA is TGTGCCAGCAGTTTATTCGGGGGTGACACCGGGGAGCTGTTTTTT.

The chain has TRBV5-1 and TRBJ2-5; weak D call: TRBD1 (6 bases). CDR1 and CDR2 from the germline V gene are SGHRS and YFSETQ. Trimming took 4 bases from V and 12 from J, leaving 19 bases between them. This CDR3 contains 13 residues. The CDR3 DNA is TGCGCCAGCAGCCTTGCTGGACAGAGCACTAAGTACTTC. Its protein product is CASSLAGQSTKYF.